These T cell receptor beta chains were read from a single sample in a study of cytomegalovirus exposure and HLA in healthy donors. TCRdb's table, derived via immunoSEQ multiplex PCR, lists solely in-frame clones and lacks some. The repertoire holds roughly 120,000 clones, with around 80% as singletons. Input material: PBMCs. The source of these receptors is a man aged 30 to 39 in good health and CMV-seropositive. Both conserved end residues are part of each CDR3. Fields, in order: D gene, V gene, J gene, CDR3 DNA, CDR3 protein. D genes are given only for firm matches.

.,TRBV6-1,TRBJ2-7,TGTGCCAGCAGTGAATCGTCTCTCTCCTACGAGCAGTACTTC,CASSESSLSYEQYF
TRBD2,TRBV4-3,TRBJ2-5,TGCGCCAGCAGCCCCGGGACTAGCGGGTGGTACCAAGAGACCCAGTACTTC,CASSPGTSGWYQETQYF
TRBD2,TRBV11-2,TRBJ2-7,TGTGCCAGCAGCCCGCTGGGACTAGCGGCCTACGAGCAGTACTTC,CASSPLGLAAYEQYF
TRBD2,TRBV29-1,TRBJ2-3,TGCAGCGTTTGGGGCGGGGGGGGCACAGATACGCAGTATTTT,CSVWGGGGTDTQYF
TRBD1,TRBV5-5,TRBJ1-6,TGTGCCAGCAGCTTGGGAGGGGGCGTATATTCACCCCTCCACTTT,CASSLGGGVYSPLHF
TRBD1,TRBV7-9,TRBJ1-3,TGTGCCAGCAGCTTATCCCGGACAGGGACGGGGAACACCATATATTTT,CASSLSRTGTGNTIYF
.,TRBV7-3,TRBJ2-1,TGTGCCAGCAGCTCCCCCGGGACTGCCTACAATGAGCAGTTCTTC,CASSSPGTAYNEQFF
.,TRBV2,TRBJ2-7,TGTGCCAGCAGGGAGGGCACGTACGAGCAGTACTTC,CASREGTYEQYF
.,TRBV4-3,TRBJ2-6,TGCGCCAGCAGCCAAGACGCCCAGCGGAGTGGGGCCAACGTCCTGACTTTC,CASSQDAQRSGANVLTF
.,TRBV5-6,TRBJ2-5,TGTGCCAGCTCGCAGACAGGGAGGAAGACCCAGTACTTC,CASSQTGRKTQYF
.,TRBV6-6,TRBJ1-2,TGTGCCAGCAGTTACGCGGAAGGGGTAGTTGGCTACACCTTC,CASSYAEGVVGYTF
TRBD2,TRBV7-9,TRBJ2-1,TGTGCCAGCAGCTTATTTCGGGGGGGACTGCCTGTCTCCAATGAGCAGTTCTTC,CASSLFRGGLPVSNEQFF
.,TRBV28,TRBJ2-7,TGTGCCAGCAGCCCAGGTACCTACGAGCAGTACTTC,CASSPGTYEQYF
TRBD2,TRBV7-3,TRBJ2-7,TGTGCCAGCAGCTTATCTGCGGGGGGGCCCTACGAGCAGTACTTC,CASSLSAGGPYEQYF